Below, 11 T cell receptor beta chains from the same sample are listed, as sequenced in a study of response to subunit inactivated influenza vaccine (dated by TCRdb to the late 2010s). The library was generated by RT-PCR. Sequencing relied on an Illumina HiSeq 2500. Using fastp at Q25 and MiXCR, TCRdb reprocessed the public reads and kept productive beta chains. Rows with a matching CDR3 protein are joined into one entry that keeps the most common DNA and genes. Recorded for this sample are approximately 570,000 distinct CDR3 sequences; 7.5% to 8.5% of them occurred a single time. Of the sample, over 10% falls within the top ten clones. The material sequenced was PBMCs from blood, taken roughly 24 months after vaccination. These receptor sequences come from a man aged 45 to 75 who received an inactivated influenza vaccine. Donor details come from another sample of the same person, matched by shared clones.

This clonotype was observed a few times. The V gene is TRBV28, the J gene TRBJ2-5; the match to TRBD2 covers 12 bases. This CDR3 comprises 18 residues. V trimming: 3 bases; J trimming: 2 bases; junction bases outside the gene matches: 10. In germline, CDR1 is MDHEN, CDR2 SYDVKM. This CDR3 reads CASSFDPSGGAVQETQYF. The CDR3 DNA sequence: TGTGCCAGCAGTTTTGATCCTAGCGGGGGGGCCGTACAAGAGACCCAGTACTTC.

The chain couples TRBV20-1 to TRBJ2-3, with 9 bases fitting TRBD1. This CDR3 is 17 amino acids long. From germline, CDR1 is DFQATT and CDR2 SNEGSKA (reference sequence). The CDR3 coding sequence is TGCAGCTTATACACAGGGGGCGCGAAAGCTAGCACAGATACGCAGTATTTT. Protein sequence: CSLYTGGAKASTDTQYF.

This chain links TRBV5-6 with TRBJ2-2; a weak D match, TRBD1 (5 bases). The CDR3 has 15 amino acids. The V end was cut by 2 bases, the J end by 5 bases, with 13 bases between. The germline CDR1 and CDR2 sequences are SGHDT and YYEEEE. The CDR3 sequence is CASSFWLGATGELFF. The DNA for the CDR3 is TGTGCCAGCAGCTTCTGGTTAGGGGCGACCGGGGAGCTGTTTTTT.

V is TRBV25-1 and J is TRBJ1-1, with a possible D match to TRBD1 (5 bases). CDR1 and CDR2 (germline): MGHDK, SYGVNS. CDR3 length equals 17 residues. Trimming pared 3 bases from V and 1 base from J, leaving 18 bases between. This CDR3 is CASSDTQKLGGNTEAFF. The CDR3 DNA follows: TGTGCCAGCAGTGACACCCAAAAGTTGGGGGGGAACACTGAAGCTTTCTTT.

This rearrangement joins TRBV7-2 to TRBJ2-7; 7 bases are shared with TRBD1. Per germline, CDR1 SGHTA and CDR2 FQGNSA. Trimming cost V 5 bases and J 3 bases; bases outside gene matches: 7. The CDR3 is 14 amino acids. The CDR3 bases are TGTGCCAGCAGCGCATACAGGGGTAGCTACGAGCAGTACTTC. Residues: CASSAYRGSYEQYF.

The CDR3 region is CASSQSTGVEQYF. In DNA, the CDR3 is TGCGCCAGCAGTCAATCGACGGGAGTTGAGCAGTACTTC. This chain uses TRBV23-1 with TRBJ2-7; D perhaps matches TRBD2 (6 bases). TRBV23-1 is labeled an ORF, and its function is uncertain. The V end lost 0 bases, the J end lost 7 bases, and 10 bases lay between the germline ends. The CDR3 is made up of 13 amino acids.

The CDR3 loop is CASSLASGTGRMPNEKLFF. In DNA form, the CDR3 reads TGCGCCAGCAGCTTGGCCTCCGGGACAGGACGTATGCCTAATGAAAAACTGTTTTTT. This chain uses TRBV5-1 with TRBJ1-4; 8 bases are a match to TRBD1. Germline V CDR1 and CDR2: SGHRS, YFSETQ. V was clipped by 0 bases and J by 3 bases; unmatched bases: 13. This CDR3 has 19 amino acids.

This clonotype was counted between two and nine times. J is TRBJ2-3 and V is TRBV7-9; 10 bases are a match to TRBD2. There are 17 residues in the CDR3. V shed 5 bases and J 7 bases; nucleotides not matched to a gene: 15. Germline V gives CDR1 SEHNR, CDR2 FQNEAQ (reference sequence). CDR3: CASSTWTSGKSANTQYF. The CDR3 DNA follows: TGTGCCAGCAGCACGTGGACTAGCGGTAAATCGGCGAATACGCAGTATTTT.

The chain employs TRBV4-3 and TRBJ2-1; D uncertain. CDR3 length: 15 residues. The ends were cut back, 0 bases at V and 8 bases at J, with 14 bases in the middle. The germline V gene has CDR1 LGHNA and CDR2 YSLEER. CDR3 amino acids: CASSQDRAFSDEQFF. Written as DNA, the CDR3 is TGCGCCAGCAGCCAAGATAGAGCGTTTTCCGATGAGCAGTTCTTC.

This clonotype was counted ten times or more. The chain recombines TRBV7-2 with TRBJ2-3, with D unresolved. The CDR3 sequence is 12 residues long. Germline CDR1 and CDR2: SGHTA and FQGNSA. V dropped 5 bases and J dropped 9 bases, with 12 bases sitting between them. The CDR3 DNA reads TGTGCCAGCAGCCCGGAGCGAGTGACGCAGTATTTT. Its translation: CASSPERVTQYF. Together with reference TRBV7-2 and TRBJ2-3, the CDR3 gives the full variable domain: GAGVSQSPSNKVTEKGKDVELRCDPISGHTALYWYRQSLGQGLEFLIYFQGNSAPDKSGLPSDRFSAERTGGSVSTLTIQRTQQEDSAVYLCASSPERVTQYFGPGTRLTVL.

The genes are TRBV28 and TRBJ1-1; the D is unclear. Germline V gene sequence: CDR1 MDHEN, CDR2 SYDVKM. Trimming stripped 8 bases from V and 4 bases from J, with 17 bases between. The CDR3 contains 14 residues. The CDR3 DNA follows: TGTGCCAGCGGAACCTCTCGGAAAATCACTGAAGCTTTCTTT. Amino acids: CASGTSRKITEAFF.